This T cell receptor (beta chain) was identified in a study of PD-L1 blockade in urothelial cancer. About the research overall: Patients went on atezolizumab in about 2014, receiving 1,200 mg intravenously every 3 weeks. Regarding the study as a whole: Lower than median blood TCR clonality before treatment predicted better survival.

V gave up 3 bases and J gave up 8 bases; unmatched junction bases: 6. This CDR3 contains 14 residues. Germline V gives CDR1 LNHDA, CDR2 SQIVND (reference sequence). The time point here: peripheral blood 6 weeks after treatment start. Here immunoSEQ multiplex PCR was the method, and the copy in TCRdb shows in-frame clones only, minus some. The sample has around 69,000 clones; under 95% are singletons. Concerning this clone itself: Its matching antigen is unknown.

This receptor was taken from a woman aged 80 or older with urothelial cancer. This chain uses TRBV19 with TRBJ1-2; 10 nucleotides agree with TRBD1. The specimen was PBMCs, collected around atezolizumab (anti-PD-L1) treatment. The chain's CDR3 is CASSMRGQGQGYTF. The CDR3 coding sequence is TGTGCCAGTAGTATGCGGGGACAGGGGCAAGGCTACACCTTC.